What follows are 22 T cell receptor beta chains derived from one specimen sequenced in a study of blood T cells in healthy people across ages. Sample-barcoded 5' priming and a J-beta primer mix drove a second PCR of about 6 to 12 cycles. MiXCR, applied by TCRdb to the 5' RACE reads, yields one record per CDR3 protein. There are 800,000 to 950,000 distinct CDR3 sequences in the sample; roughly 52% occur only once, and 13% lies in the top ten. The specimen was blood. Every receptor here comes from a man between 25 and 39 years old in good health.

The rearrangement joins TRBV7-9 to TRBJ1-2; 7 nucleotides match TRBD1. In germline, CDR1 is SEHNR, CDR2 FQNEAQ (reference sequence). The CDR3 has 15 amino acids. With V trimmed by 6 bases and J by 2 bases, 9 bases remained unmatched. The CDR3 region has the DNA TGTGCCAGCAGTTCGATACAGGGGATGAACTATGGCTACACCTTC. This encodes CASSSIQGMNYGYTF. Supplemented by reference TRBV7-9 and TRBJ1-2, the full variable domain reads DTGVSQNPRHKITKRGQNVTFRCDPISEHNRLYWYRQTLGQGPEFLTYFQNEAQLEKSRLLSDRFSAERPKGSFSTLEIQRTEQGDSAMYLCASSSIQGMNYGYTFGSGTRLTVV.

The chain couples TRBV12-3 or TRBV12-4 to TRBJ2-3, with D perhaps matching TRBD2 (6 bases). V was cut by 6 bases and J by 4 bases, with 20 bases left in between. CDR3 length: 16 residues. The CDR3 DNA reads as TGTGCCAGCAGCCCCCCCTTAGCGTGGGGGGCAGATACGCAGTATTTT. It codes for CASSPPLAWGADTQYF.

On this clonotype: A clone one base away is much larger, so this may be a read error. The CDR3 loop reads CASSSPGLSYNEQYF. The CDR3 nucleotides are TGTGCCAGCAGTTCTCCGGGACTTTCCTACAATGAGCAGTACTTC. The rearrangement joins TRBV12-3 or TRBV12-4 to TRBJ2-7, with D possibly TRBD2 on 6 matching bases. This CDR3 is built from 15 residues. V dropped 4 bases and J dropped 7 bases, with 20 bases sitting between them.

The chain employs TRBV3-1 and TRBJ2-1, with no clear D. The germline V gene encodes CDR1 LGHDT and CDR2 YNNKEL (reference sequence). This CDR3 is built from 15 residues. Trimming stripped 0 bases from V and 4 bases from J, with 10 bases between. The CDR3 DNA is TGTGCCAGCAGCCAAGAAGCACTTATTTACAATGAGCAGTTCTTC. This codes for CASSQEALIYNEQFF.

This clonotype was picked up one time. The V and J genes are TRBV3-1 and TRBJ2-1; 9 positions agree with TRBD1. Per germline, CDR1 LGHDT and CDR2 YNNKEL (reference sequence). The J segment lost 4 bases and the V segment lost 4 bases, leaving 8 bases of the junction unmatched. The CDR3 contains 16 residues. CDR3 nucleotide sequence: TGTGCCAGCAGCCCCTCCCCCGGGACAGGGTACAATGAGCAGTTCTTC. Protein product: CASSPSPGTGYNEQFF.

J is TRBJ1-1 and V is TRBV29-1, with D maybe TRBD1 (5 bases). Germline lookup yields CDR1 SQVTM and CDR2 ANQGSEA. The CDR3 extends over 11 amino acids. V shed 4 bases and J shed 8 bases, with 11 bases lying between them. CDR3 in amino acids: CSVAQGGEAFF. The CDR3 nucleotides read TGCAGCGTTGCCCAGGGAGGGGAAGCTTTCTTT. The variable domain in full, completed from reference TRBV29-1 and TRBJ1-1, reads SAVISQKPSRDICQRGTSLTIQCQVDSQVTMMFWYRQQPGQSLTLIATANQGSEATYESGFVIDKFPISRPNLTFSTLTVSNMSPEDSSIYLCSVAQGGEAFFGQGTRLTVV.

The rearrangement joins TRBV6-5 to TRBJ2-4, with a possible D match to TRBD2 (6 bases). This CDR3 is built from 16 residues. Germline V gives CDR1 MNHEY, CDR2 SVGAGI. Trimming removed 11 bases at V and 4 bases at J, with 24 bases between. The CDR3 nucleotides are TGTGCCCACGACCGGGGGACCCACTGGGGAAAAAACATTCAGTACTTC. It yields the protein CAHDRGTHWGKNIQYF.

Comment on this clonotype: Sequence at one end of the junction differs from germline and may be a read error. CDR3 nucleotides: TGTACCAGCAGCGTAGCCCGGGGGGCCTACCCCGAAAAACTGTTTTTT. Protein product: CTSSVARGAYPEKLFF. The rearrangement uses TRBV9 and TRBJ1-4; a possible D gene is TRBD1 (6 bases). The CDR3 totals 16 residues. Germline lookup yields CDR1 SGDLS and CDR2 YYNGEE.

The chain joins TRBV3-1 to TRBJ2-7, with a tentative D call TRBD1 (5 bases). V was cut by 5 bases and J by 1 base, with 18 bases left in between. Germline V lookup: CDR1 LGHDT, CDR2 YNNKEL (reference sequence). This CDR3 spans 16 amino acids. CDR3 loop: CASSFLTAGSSYEQYF. Written as DNA, the CDR3 is TGTGCCAGCAGCTTCCTGACAGCTGGGTCGTCCTACGAGCAGTACTTC.

The chain employs TRBV3-1 and TRBJ1-1; D gene uncertain. Germline V lookup: CDR1 LGHDT, CDR2 YNNKEL (reference sequence). V was cut by 0 bases and J by 10 bases, with 9 bases left in between. The CDR3 contains 12 residues. The CDR3 loop reads CASSQDLGSAFF. Here the CDR3 DNA reads TGTGCCAGCAGCCAAGATTTGGGGTCAGCTTTCTTT.

The V call is TRBV5-4, the J call TRBJ2-1; possible D gene TRBD2, 7 bases. The germline V gene has CDR1 SGHNT and CDR2 YYREEE (reference sequence). This CDR3 region has 16 residues. Trimming cost V 4 bases and J 6 bases, with 20 bases left between them. This CDR3 reads CASSPLGGRTLNEQFF. CDR3 DNA: TGTGCCAGCAGCCCGCTGGGGGGGCGAACCCTCAATGAGCAGTTCTTC.

The chain has TRBV28 and TRBJ2-7; D unclear. This CDR3 spans 14 amino acids. V was pared by 3 bases and J by 3 bases, with 12 bases between. Germline CDR1 reads MDHEN; CDR2 reads SYDVKM. In DNA form, the CDR3 reads TGTGCCAGCAGTTTCCCCAGTACGATCTACGAGCAGTACTTC. It encodes CASSFPSTIYEQYF. The complete variable domain, with remaining parts taken from reference TRBV28 and TRBJ2-7, reads DVKVTQSSRYLVKRTGEKVFLECVQDMDHENMFWYRQDPGLGLRLIYFSYDVKMKEKGDIPEGYSVSREKKERFSLILESASTNQTSMYLCASSFPSTIYEQYFGPGTRLTVT.

The chain has TRBV12-3 or TRBV12-4 and TRBJ2-3, with D possibly being TRBD1 or TRBD2 (5 bases each). Deletions cut 6 bases from V and 1 base from J, with 17 bases between. The CDR3 is made up of 16 amino acids. CDR3 sequence (DNA): TGTGCCAGCAGAGTCGGGGCTAACGTTGGCACAGATACGCAGTATTTT. Translating it yields CASRVGANVGTDTQYF.

This clonotype was seen once. The J gene is TRBJ1-2, the V gene TRBV6-6; 9 bases align to TRBD1. V lost 6 bases to trimming and J lost 7 bases; unmatched junction nucleotides: 15. The germline gives CDR1 MNHNY, CDR2 SVGAGI (reference sequence). The CDR3 has 16 amino acids. The CDR3 nucleotides read TGTGCCAGCAGGACGGGACAGGGAGGGTTAAGTGGTGGCTACACCTTC. Amino acid sequence: CASRTGQGGLSGGYTF.

The chain is built from TRBV20-1 and TRBJ2-1; TRBD2 matches at 7 bases. The germline V gene has CDR1 DFQATT and CDR2 SNEGSKA (reference sequence). The CDR3 has 13 amino acids. Losses at the gene ends were 5 bases for V and 2 bases for J; bases not matched to a gene: 3. Written as DNA, the CDR3 is TGCAGTGCTCCCGGGACTACCTACAATGAGCAGTTCTTC. It yields the protein CSAPGTTYNEQFF.

On this clonotype: A single base separates this from a much larger clone, so it may be a read error. The chain employs TRBV29-1 and TRBJ2-7, with D possibly TRBD1 on 5 matching bases. CDR1 SQVTM and CDR2 ANQGSEA come from the germline V gene. This CDR3 contains 12 residues. Trimming took 5 bases from V and 0 from J, leaving 8 bases between them. The CDR3 loop reads CSVTRGSYEQYF. The CDR3 coding sequence is TGCAGCGTTACAAGGGGCTCCTACGAGCAGTACTTC.

The chain carries TRBV13 and TRBJ2-1, with 14 bases aligning to TRBD2. Germline V CDR1 and CDR2: PRHDT, FYEKMQ (reference sequence). After removal of 1 base from V and 9 bases from J, the junction contained 8 bases not matched to a gene. This CDR3 region has 17 residues. The CDR3 sequence is CASSLEGLAGVRGEQFF. Written as DNA, the CDR3 is TGTGCCAGCAGCTTAGAGGGACTAGCGGGGGTCCGGGGTGAGCAGTTCTTC. Together with reference TRBV13 and TRBJ2-1, the CDR3 gives the full variable domain: AAGVIQSPRHLIKEKRETATLKCYPIPRHDTVYWYQQGPGQDPQFLISFYEKMQSDKGSIPDRFSAQQFSDYHSELNMSSLELGDSALYFCASSLEGLAGVRGEQFFGPGTRLTVL.

The V gene is TRBV27, the J gene TRBJ1-6; no firm D call. V was clipped by 3 bases and J by 6 bases, with 6 bases between them. This CDR3 spans 13 amino acids. The germline CDR1 and CDR2 sequences are MNHEY and SMNVEV (reference sequence). CDR3 bases: TGTGCCAGCAGTTTCGCCCCTAATTCACCCCTCCACTTT. Translated, it gives CASSFAPNSPLHF.

In this sample, this clonotype turned up once. The chain links TRBV4-3 to TRBJ2-3; 7 nucleotides align to TRBD2. The CDR3 length is 14 residues. V lost 6 bases, J lost 5 bases, and 8 bases stayed unmatched. The germline CDR1 and CDR2 sequences are LGHNA and YSLEER. The CDR3 is CASSDGRTRDTQYF. CDR3 sequence (DNA): TGCGCCAGCAGTGACGGGAGGACGCGAGATACGCAGTATTTT.

The V gene is TRBV20-1, the J gene TRBJ2-1; TRBD1 matches 7 bases. With 6 bases clipped from V and 7 bases from J, the junction kept 18 bases outside the gene matches. The CDR3 length is 16 residues. From germline, CDR1 is DFQATT and CDR2 SNEGSKA (reference sequence). The CDR3, as DNA: TGCAGTGCCCCCCTCAAGTATCCGGGACAGATGAATGAGCAGTTCTTC. It encodes CSAPLKYPGQMNEQFF.

V usage is TRBV6-2 or TRBV6-3 and J usage is TRBJ2-7; D uncertain. V shed 4 bases and J shed 0 bases, with 13 bases lying between them. CDR1 and CDR2 (germline): MNHEY, SVGEGT. CDR3 length equals 15 residues. The CDR3 region is CASSSEGIYSYEQYF. The CDR3 nucleotides read TGTGCCAGCAGTTCTGAAGGGATTTACTCCTACGAGCAGTACTTC.

This clonotype was counted only a few times. This chain links TRBV15 with TRBJ2-1, with 7 positions matching TRBD1. This CDR3 has 14 residues. Per germline, CDR1 LNHNV and CDR2 YYDKDF (reference sequence). Losses at the gene ends were 4 bases for V and 3 bases for J; bases not matched to a gene: 3. The CDR3 sequence: CATSNWDSYNEQFF. CDR3 DNA: TGTGCCACCAGCAACTGGGACAGCTACAATGAGCAGTTCTTC.